The 17 T cell receptor beta chains below come from one sample, sequenced in a study of blood T cell repertoires in COVID-19. Clones were read by immunoSEQ multiplex PCR, and TCRdb kept only the in-frame ones, dropping some. The table records hundreds of thousands of clones, about 91% of them present only once. The material sequenced was PBMCs or T cells enriched from blood (not recorded which). These receptors originate from a woman aged 18-30 years who had recovered from COVID-19.

The V call is TRBV28, the J call TRBJ1-4; TRBD1 aligns across 9 bases. The CDR3 runs to 15 residues. The J segment lost 5 bases and the V segment lost 2 bases, leaving 3 bases of the junction unmatched. Germline V gives CDR1 MDHEN, CDR2 SYDVKM. This CDR3 is CASSLGGTGNEKLFF. Written as DNA, the CDR3 is TGTGCCAGCAGTTTAGGAGGGACAGGGAATGAAAAACTGTTTTTT.

V is TRBV2 and J is TRBJ2-5; 8 bases align to TRBD1. The CDR3 length is 14 residues. The trim removed 5 bases at V and 5 bases at J, leaving 7 bases unmatched. The germline V gene encodes CDR1 SNHLY and CDR2 FYNNEI. The CDR3 region is CASSNRGILETQYF. The DNA of the CDR3 is TGTGCCAGCAGTAACAGGGGGATTCTGGAGACCCAGTACTTC.

This clone showed up just once. The gene calls are TRBV7-9 and TRBJ2-5; 10 bases agree with TRBD1. Looked up from germline, CDR1 is SEHNR and CDR2 is FQNEAQ (reference sequence). The CDR3 is made up of 16 amino acids. V gave up 5 bases and J gave up 2 bases; unmatched junction bases: 8. In nucleotides, the CDR3 is TGTGCCAGCAGCCCTGGACAGGGGGGTGTGCAAGAGACCCAGTACTTC. Translation gives CASSPGQGGVQETQYF. The whole variable domain, remainder taken from reference TRBV7-9 and TRBJ2-5, is DTGVSQNPRHKITKRGQNVTFRCDPISEHNRLYWYRQTLGQGPEFLTYFQNEAQLEKSRLLSDRFSAERPKGSFSTLEIQRTEQGDSAMYLCASSPGQGGVQETQYFGPGTRLLVL.

The V call is TRBV6-5, the J call TRBJ2-7, with a weak D call TRBD2 (7 bases). Germline CDR1 is MNHEY and CDR2 is SVGAGI. Trimming pared 2 bases from V and 2 bases from J, leaving 16 bases between. The CDR3 runs 16 residues. This chain's CDR3 is CASSYSYRGAAYEQYF. CDR3 in DNA: TGTGCCAGCAGTTACAGTTACCGGGGGGCCGCCTACGAGCAGTACTTC.

In this sample, this clone turned up a few times. V usage is TRBV6-5 and J usage is TRBJ1-4; 10 bases fit TRBD1. V dropped 7 bases and J dropped 6; count of bases not matched to a gene: 2. The CDR3 totals 13 residues. CDR1 and CDR2 (germline): MNHEY, SVGAGI. CDR3: CASMGQGYEKLFF. CDR3 nucleotides: TGTGCCAGCATGGGACAGGGGTATGAAAAACTGTTTTTT.

In nucleotides, the CDR3 is TGCAGCTCCCGAGATGGTTACGAGCAGTACTTC. It codes for CSSRDGYEQYF. This chain uses TRBV29-1 with TRBJ2-7; no firm D call. Germline lookup yields CDR1 SQVTM and CDR2 ANQGSEA. Trimming removed 8 bases at V and 4 bases at J, with 12 bases between. This CDR3 contains 11 residues.

The chain links TRBV29-1 to TRBJ1-1; D may be TRBD1 (6 bases). The V and J ends lost 8 bases and 7 bases respectively, with 20 bases between them. The CDR3 extends over 13 amino acids. CDR1 is SQVTM, CDR2 ANQGSEA, per germline. The CDR3 region has the DNA TGCAGCCTCCGGGGACTAGGACAGCATGAAGCTTTCTTT. Translating gives CSLRGLGQHEAFF.

This clone was observed a single time. CDR3 DNA sequence: TGTGCCAGCAGGCGGGATAGGGTGCTTGAGGAGACCCAGTACTTC. This gives the protein CASRRDRVLEETQYF. The chain couples TRBV3-1 (or the pseudogene TRBV3-2) to TRBJ2-5, with TRBD2 as a possible D gene (6 bases). The CDR3 runs 15 residues. Looked up from germline, CDR1 is LGHDT and CDR2 is YNNKEL (reference sequence). V lost 6 bases and J lost 5, with 19 bases in between.

The chain couples TRBV30 to TRBJ1-1, with 7 bases lining up with TRBD1. This CDR3 is 19 amino acids long. In germline, CDR1 is GTSNPN, CDR2 SVGIG (reference sequence). The V segment lost 1 base and the J segment 5 bases; nucleotides outside the gene matches: 22. CDR3 nucleotides: TGTGCCTGGAGTGGTCCCCTCCTCCAGGGAAAACGACAGGGAACTGAAGCTTTCTTT. It yields the protein CAWSGPLLQGKRQGTEAFF.

The rearrangement links TRBV9 to TRBJ1-4, with 9 positions matching TRBD1. CDR1 is SGDLS and CDR2 is YYNGEE in the germline V gene. This CDR3 spans 15 amino acids. Trimming removed 4 bases from V and 7 bases from J; junction bases left unmatched: 8. In DNA, the CDR3 is TGTGCCAGCAGCATCCGGACAGGGGAAGGTGAAAAACTGTTTTTT. The encoded protein is CASSIRTGEGEKLFF.

Here the CDR3 reads CASSLARAANEKLFF. The CDR3 region has the DNA TGTGCCAGCAGCTTAGCGAGGGCCGCTAATGAAAAACTGTTTTTT. The J gene is TRBJ1-4, the V gene TRBV7-2; D is uncertain. The ends were cut back, 0 bases at V and 3 bases at J, with 8 bases in the middle. The CDR3 has 15 residues. The germline CDR1 and CDR2 sequences are SGHTA and FQGNSA.

This chain links TRBV11-3 with TRBJ2-1; 7 positions agree with TRBD1. With 5 bases clipped from V and 6 bases from J, the junction kept 10 bases outside the gene matches. In germline, CDR1 is SGHNT, CDR2 YENEEA. This CDR3 is 15 amino acids long. CDR3 bases: TGTGCCAGCAGCCCGCAGGGGGAGCTTAGCAATGAGCAGTTCTTC. Residues: CASSPQGELSNEQFF.

This chain uses TRBV6-2 or TRBV6-3 with TRBJ2-3; 7 bases align to TRBD2. The CDR3 runs 14 residues. Germline V gene lookup returns CDR1 MNHEY and CDR2 SVGEGT. After removal of 5 bases from V and 2 bases from J, the junction contained 4 bases not matched to a gene. The CDR3 loop is CASSIAGDTDTQYF. The CDR3 DNA reads as TGTGCCAGCAGTATAGCGGGCGACACAGATACGCAGTATTTT.

The DNA for the CDR3 is TGTGCCAGCAGCTTGACTGGACAGGGTCGTGGCTACACCTTC. Translation: CASSLTGQGRGYTF. This chain joins TRBV7-3 and TRBJ1-2; 8 nucleotides align to TRBD1. V trimming: 3 bases; J trimming: 7 bases; junction bases outside the gene matches: 7. This CDR3 contains 14 residues. Germline V CDR1 and CDR2: SGHTA, FQGTGA.

The chain links TRBV9 to TRBJ2-1; possibly TRBD2 for D (6 bases). CDR3 size: 18 residues. Germline V gives CDR1 SGDLS, CDR2 YYNGEE. V was trimmed by 0 bases and J by 3 bases, leaving 19 bases between them. Here the CDR3 DNA reads TGTGCCAGCAGCGTAGCGCCGACCGGGACTTCTTACTACAATGAGCAGTTCTTC. Translated: CASSVAPTGTSYYNEQFF.

This chain joins TRBV7-2 and TRBJ1-5, with no clear D. Trimming cost V 5 bases and J 7 bases, with 18 bases left between them. The CDR3 is 15 amino acids. Looked up from germline, CDR1 is SGHTA and CDR2 is FQGNSA. The CDR3 DNA follows: TGTGCCAGCAGCATGCACTCGGGTTCTCAACAGCCCCAGCATTTT. Translating gives CASSMHSGSQQPQHF.

V gene TRBV10-3 combines with J gene TRBJ2-3; maybe TRBD2 (5 bases). V lost 3 bases, J lost 3 bases, and 13 bases lay in between. The germline V gene has CDR1 ENHRY and CDR2 SYGVKD. CDR3 length: 15 residues. The CDR3 region is CAISDTAATTDTQYF. CDR3 DNA sequence: TGTGCCATCAGTGATACAGCGGCGACGACAGATACGCAGTATTTT.